This T cell receptor (beta chain) was retrieved from a study of cytomegalovirus exposure and HLA in healthy donors. Study-level points and caveats: Most TCR sequences were seen very rarely across donors, but some public TCRs occurred in many. In vitro confirmation showed three CMV-associated chains to be CMV antigen specific.

The germline V gene encodes CDR1 SNHLY and CDR2 FYNNEI. Losses at the gene ends were 4 bases for V and 5 bases for J; bases not matched to a gene: 2. The CDR3 totals 13 residues. This clone was seen a few times. The antigen remains undetermined. Primers included in the PCR were 60 Vbeta and 13 Jbeta primers. The table came from immunoSEQ multiplex PCR; TCRdb's copy has only in-frame clones and leaves some out. Of 200,000 to 250,000 clones in the sample, roughly 75% were seen once. The TCR sequence derives from a woman aged 25-40 years in good health and CMV-seronegative. The chain has TRBV2 and TRBJ1-5; 7 bases are a match to TRBD1. The sequenced sample was PBMCs. This CDR3 reads CASSGDSYQPQHF. As DNA, the CDR3 is TGTGCCAGCAGTGGGGACAGTTATCAGCCCCAGCATTTT.